The next 15 T cell receptor beta chains were all read from a single sample in a study of response to subunit inactivated influenza vaccine (dated by TCRdb to 2016 to 2018). The receptor library was made with RT-PCR. Sequencing took place on an Illumina HiSeq 2500. TCRdb's own reprocessing of the public reads used fastp at Q25 and MiXCR and kept productive beta chains. For every CDR3 protein sequence, its rows merge into one entry that carries the most common genes and DNA. The sample table contains roughly 190,000 distinct CDR3 sequences; only one count was recorded for 12% of them. The ten largest make up approximately 32% of the sample. The sample also formed part of further work on T cells expressing NK-cell markers. The other study reports the following: TCR beta cDNA libraries were prepared using 5'RACE template switching, which introduced a universal primer site and unique molecular identifiers.

Material: CD8+ T cells sorted from PBMCs, obtained approximately 13 days after vaccination. The source is a man between 45 and 60 years old who received an inactivated influenza vaccine. Donor details come from another sample of the same person, matched by shared clones.

The chain couples TRBV5-6 to TRBJ2-5; D might be TRBD2 (5 bases). CDR1 and CDR2 (germline): SGHDT, YYEEEE. The CDR3 contains 13 residues. V was cut by 4 bases and J by 9 bases, with 16 bases left in between. CDR3 DNA: TGTGCCAGCAGCGTTGGAGCTTCGGAGGCCCAGTACTTC. Its translation: CASSVGASEAQYF.

This clonotype came up a few times. The chain combines TRBV28 with TRBJ2-7; D not resolved. CDR1 and CDR2 from the germline V gene are MDHEN and SYDVKM. The CDR3 runs 17 residues. Trimming left V 4 bases short and J 0 bases short, with 19 bases between. CDR3: CASSSPRRGRSSYEQYF. For the CDR3, the DNA is TGTGCCAGCAGTTCACCCCGTCGTGGCAGGAGCTCCTACGAGCAGTACTTC.

This clonotype came up many times. This chain connects TRBV6-2 or TRBV6-3 to TRBJ2-1; 8 nucleotides line up with TRBD1. The CDR3 contains 18 residues. Germline-derived CDR1 and CDR2 are MNHEY and SVGEGT. V shed 0 bases, J shed 5 bases, and the junction held 12 bases outside the gene matches. Written as DNA, the CDR3 is TGTGCCAGCAGTTACTCGACGCTGTTCCTGGACAGGGACAATGAGCAGTTCTTC. Amino acids: CASSYSTLFLDRDNEQFF.

This clonotype was observed at least ten times. The rearrangement uses TRBV10-3 and TRBJ2-5, with 7 positions matching TRBD1. The CDR3 spans 14 residues. Losses at the gene ends were 3 bases for V and 5 bases for J; bases not matched to a gene: 6. CDR1 and CDR2 from the germline V gene are ENHRY and SYGVKD. CDR3 sequence reads: CAISDDRESETQYF. The CDR3 region has the DNA TGTGCCATCAGTGACGACAGGGAGAGTGAGACCCAGTACTTC.

The J gene is TRBJ2-7, the V gene TRBV20-1; D unclear. Germline V lookup: CDR1 DFQATT, CDR2 SNEGSKA (reference sequence). The CDR3 length is 13 residues. V lost 4 bases, J lost 0 bases, and 10 bases lay in between. The CDR3 reads CSATGTSSYEQYF. The DNA for the CDR3 is TGCAGTGCTACCGGAACAAGCTCCTACGAGCAGTACTTC.

The table lists this clonotype with many counts. The chain recombines TRBV27 with TRBJ2-7, with 10 bases identical to TRBD2. V lost 6 bases, J lost 3 bases, and 5 bases stayed unmatched. The CDR3 contains 14 residues. Germline-derived CDR1 and CDR2 are MNHEY and SMNVEV (reference sequence). The CDR3 spells CASSSGTSVYEQYF. The CDR3 DNA sequence: TGTGCCAGCAGCTCTGGGACTAGCGTCTACGAGCAGTACTTC.

The chain couples TRBV11-2 to TRBJ2-7; D perhaps matches TRBD2 (7 bases). Germline V gene data show CDR1 as SGHAT and CDR2 as FQNNGV. V was shortened by 5 bases and J by 2 bases, with 13 bases between the two germline ends. The CDR3 is made up of 14 amino acids. CDR3 nucleotides: TGTGCCAGCAGCCTAGGGGGGGATACCTACGAGCAGTACTTC. Amino acid sequence: CASSLGGDTYEQYF.

In this sample, this clonotype turned up a few times. J is TRBJ2-7 and V is TRBV6-2 or TRBV6-3; possibly TRBD1 for D (6 bases). V was shortened by 10 bases and J by 0 bases, with 16 bases between the two germline ends. The CDR3 covers 14 residues. The germline V gene has CDR1 MNHEY and CDR2 SVGEGT. The CDR3 nucleotides read TGTGCCATCTCGTCGACAGGAAGCTCCTACGAGCAGTACTTC. The encoded protein is CAISSTGSSYEQYF.

This clonotype was counted only a few times. This sequence joins TRBV6-5 and TRBJ1-1; D is unclear. Germline CDR1 is MNHEY and CDR2 is SVGAGI. There are 15 residues in the CDR3. The V end lost 0 bases, the J end lost 0 bases, and 8 bases lay between the germline ends. The CDR3 here is CASSYSISMNTEAFF. For the CDR3, the DNA is TGTGCCAGCAGTTACTCGATCTCGATGAACACTGAAGCTTTCTTT.

Only a few counts were recorded for this clonotype. The V call is TRBV28, the J call TRBJ1-6; 7 bases are shared with TRBD1. There are 15 residues in the CDR3. Per germline, CDR1 MDHEN and CDR2 SYDVKM. Germline trimming cut 6 bases from V and 6 bases from J; bases unmatched to any gene: 8. The CDR3 DNA reads as TGTGCCAGCAGGACTACAGGGGCGTCTAATTCACCCCTCCACTTT. The encoded protein is CASRTTGASNSPLHF.

This chain joins TRBV7-8 and TRBJ1-2; D remains unclear. Trimming removed 1 base at V and 7 bases at J, with 13 bases between. CDR1 and CDR2 (germline): SGHVS, FQNEAQ. There are 14 residues in the CDR3. CDR3 loop: CASSLVGDILGYTF. As DNA, the CDR3 is TGTGCCAGCAGCTTAGTTGGTGACATCCTTGGCTACACCTTC.

The chain recombines TRBV28 with TRBJ2-1; D uncertain. V lost 5 bases and J lost 5, with 19 bases in between. CDR1 and CDR2 (germline): MDHEN, SYDVKM. The CDR3 has 16 residues. The CDR3: CASSPLEFGLDNEQFF. The DNA of the CDR3 is TGTGCCAGCAGTCCGCTTGAGTTTGGGCTTGACAATGAGCAGTTCTTC. Supplemented by reference TRBV28 and TRBJ2-1, the full variable domain reads DVKVTQSSRYLVKRTGEKVFLECVQDMDHENMFWYRQDPGLGLRLIYFSYDVKMKEKGDIPEGYSVSREKKERFSLILESASTNQTSMYLCASSPLEFGLDNEQFFGPGTRLTVL.

The chain carries TRBV5-5 and TRBJ2-7; possible D gene TRBD2, 5 bases. CDR1 and CDR2 from the germline V gene are SGHKS and YYEKEE (reference sequence). The V end was cut by 1 base, the J end by 3 bases, with 11 bases between. The CDR3 has 14 amino acids. The CDR3 DNA sequence: TGTGCCAGCAGCTTGTGGAACGGGGACTACGAGCAGTACTTC. It specifies CASSLWNGDYEQYF. Together with reference TRBV5-5 and TRBJ2-7, the CDR3 gives the full variable domain: DAGVTQSPTHLIKTRGQQVTLRCSPISGHKSVSWYQQVLGQGPQFIFQYYEKEERGRGNFPDRFSARQFPNYSSELNVNALLLGDSALYLCASSLWNGDYEQYFGPGTRLTVT.

In its sample, this clonotype was seen a few times. The chain links TRBV27 to TRBJ2-3, with D tentatively TRBD2 (5 bases). V was shortened by 8 bases and J by 2 bases, with 23 bases between the two germline ends. Germline CDR1 and CDR2: MNHEY and SMNVEV (reference sequence). This CDR3 is built from 17 residues. The CDR3 loop reads CASSLLGETLSTDTQYF. As DNA, the CDR3 is TGTGCCAGCTCCCTTCTCGGGGAGACCCTCTCCACAGATACGCAGTATTTT.

The rearrangement joins TRBV5-1 to TRBJ2-2, with D tentatively TRBD1 (6 bases). The germline V gene encodes CDR1 SGHRS and CDR2 YFSETQ. V gave up 5 bases and J gave up 1 base, with 15 bases separating them. This CDR3 has 16 amino acids. The CDR3 region has the DNA TGCGCCAGCAGTCCGAACAGACAGGAGAACACCGGGGAGCTGTTTTTT. Amino acid sequence: CASSPNRQENTGELFF.